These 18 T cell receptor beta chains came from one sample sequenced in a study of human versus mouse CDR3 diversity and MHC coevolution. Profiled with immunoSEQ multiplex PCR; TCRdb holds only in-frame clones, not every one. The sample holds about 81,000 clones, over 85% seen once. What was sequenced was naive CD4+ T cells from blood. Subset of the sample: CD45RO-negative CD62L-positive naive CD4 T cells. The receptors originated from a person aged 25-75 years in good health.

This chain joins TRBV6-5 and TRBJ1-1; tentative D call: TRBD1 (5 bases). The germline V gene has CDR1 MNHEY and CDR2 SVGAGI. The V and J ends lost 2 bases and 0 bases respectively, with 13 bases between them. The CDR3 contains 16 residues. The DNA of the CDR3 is TGTGCCAGCAGTTACGGGGGTGGAGGGGTGAACACTGAAGCTTTCTTT. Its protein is CASSYGGGGVNTEAFF.

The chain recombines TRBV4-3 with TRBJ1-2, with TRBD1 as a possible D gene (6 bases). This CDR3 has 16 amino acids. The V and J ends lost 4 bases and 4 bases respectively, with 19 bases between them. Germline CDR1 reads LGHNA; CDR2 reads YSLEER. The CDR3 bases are TGCGCCAGCAGCCTTCGTTTCCAGGGGAACGGCTATGGCTACACCTTC. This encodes CASSLRFQGNGYGYTF.

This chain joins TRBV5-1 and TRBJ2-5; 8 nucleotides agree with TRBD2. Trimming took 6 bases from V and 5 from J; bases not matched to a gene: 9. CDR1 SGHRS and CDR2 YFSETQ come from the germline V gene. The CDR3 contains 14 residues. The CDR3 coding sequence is TGCGCCAGCAAATCGGGGACTAGTCAGGAGACCCAGTACTTC. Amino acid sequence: CASKSGTSQETQYF.

CDR3 amino acids: CASSDSAGATDTQYF. In DNA, the CDR3 is TGTGCCAGCAGTGACTCAGCGGGAGCCACAGATACGCAGTATTTT. The rearrangement links TRBV6-4 to TRBJ2-3; 8 bases align to TRBD2. This CDR3 has 15 residues. Germline V lookup: CDR1 MRHNA, CDR2 SNTAGT. V lost 0 bases, J lost 2 bases, and 1 base stayed unmatched.

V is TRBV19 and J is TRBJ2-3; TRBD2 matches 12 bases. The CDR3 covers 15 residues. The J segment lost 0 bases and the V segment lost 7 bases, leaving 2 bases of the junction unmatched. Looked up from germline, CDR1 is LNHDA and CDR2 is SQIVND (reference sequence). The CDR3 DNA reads TGTGCCAGTATTGGGACTAGCGGGAGCACAGATACGCAGTATTTT. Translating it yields CASIGTSGSTDTQYF.

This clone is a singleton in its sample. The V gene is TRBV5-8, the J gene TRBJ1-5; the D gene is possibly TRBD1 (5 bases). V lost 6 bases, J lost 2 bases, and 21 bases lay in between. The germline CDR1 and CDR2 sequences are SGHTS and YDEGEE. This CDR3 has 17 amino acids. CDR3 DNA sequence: TGTGCCAGCACCGCGTCGGTCGGGGGGTTTGGCAATCAGCCCCAGCATTTT. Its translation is CASTASVGGFGNQPQHF. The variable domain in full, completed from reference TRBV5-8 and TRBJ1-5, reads EAGVTQSPTHLIKTRGQQATLRCSPISGHTSVYWYQQALGLGLQFLLWYDEGEERNRGNFPPRFSGRQFPNYSSELNVNALELEDSALYLCASTASVGGFGNQPQHFGDGTRLSIL.

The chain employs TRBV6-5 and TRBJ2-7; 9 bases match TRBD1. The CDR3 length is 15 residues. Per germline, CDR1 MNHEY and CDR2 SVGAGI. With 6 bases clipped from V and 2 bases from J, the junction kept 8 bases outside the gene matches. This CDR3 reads CASSPFDRGAYEQYF. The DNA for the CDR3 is TGTGCCAGCAGCCCTTTCGACAGGGGGGCCTACGAGCAGTACTTC.

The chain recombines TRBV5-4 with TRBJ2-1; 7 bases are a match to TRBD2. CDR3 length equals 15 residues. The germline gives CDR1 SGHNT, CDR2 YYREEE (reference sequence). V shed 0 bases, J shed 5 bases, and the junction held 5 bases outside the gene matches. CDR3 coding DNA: TGTGCCAGCAGCTTGGGTACTAGCGTGGACAATGAGCAGTTCTTC. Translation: CASSLGTSVDNEQFF.

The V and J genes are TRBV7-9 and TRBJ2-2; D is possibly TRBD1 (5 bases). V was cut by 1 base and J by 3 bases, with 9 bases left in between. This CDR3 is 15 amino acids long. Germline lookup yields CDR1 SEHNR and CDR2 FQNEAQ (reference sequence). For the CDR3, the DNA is TGTGCCAGCAGCTTAGGGCAGGGATACACCGGGGAGCTGTTTTTT. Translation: CASSLGQGYTGELFF.

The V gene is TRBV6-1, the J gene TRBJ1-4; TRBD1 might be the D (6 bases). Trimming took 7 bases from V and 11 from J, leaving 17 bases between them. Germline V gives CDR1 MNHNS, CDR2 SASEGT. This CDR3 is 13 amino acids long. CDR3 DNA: TGTGCCAGCACTAGAGGACAGACAACCAAACTGTTTTTT. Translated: CASTRGQTTKLFF.

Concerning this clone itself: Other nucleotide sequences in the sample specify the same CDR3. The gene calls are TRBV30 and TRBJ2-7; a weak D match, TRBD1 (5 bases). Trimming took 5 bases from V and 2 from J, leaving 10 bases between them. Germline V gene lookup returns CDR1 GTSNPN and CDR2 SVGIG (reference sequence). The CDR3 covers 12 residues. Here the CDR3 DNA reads TGTGCCTGGGGGCAGGGTCCCTACGAGCAGTACTTC. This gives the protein CAWGQGPYEQYF. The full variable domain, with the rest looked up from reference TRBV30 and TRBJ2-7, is SQTIHQWPATLVQPVGSPLSLECTVEGTSNPNLYWYRQAAGRGLQLLFYSVGIGQISSEVPQNLSASRPQDRQFILSSKKLLLSDSGFYLCAWGQGPYEQYFGPGTRLTVT.

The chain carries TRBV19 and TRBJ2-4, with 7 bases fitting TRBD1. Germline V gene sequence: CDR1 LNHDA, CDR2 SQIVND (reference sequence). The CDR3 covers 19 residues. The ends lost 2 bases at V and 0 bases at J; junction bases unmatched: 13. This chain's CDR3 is CASSIRERDRHLAKNIQYF. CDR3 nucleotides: TGTGCCAGTAGTATACGCGAACGGGACAGACATCTAGCCAAAAACATTCAGTACTTC.

This CDR3 is CASSIGYGGPTGELFF. The CDR3 region has the DNA TGTGCCAGTAGTATAGGATACGGCGGTCCCACCGGGGAGCTGTTTTTT. V is TRBV19 and J is TRBJ2-2; D is unresolved. Germline assignment: CDR1 LNHDA and CDR2 SQIVND (reference sequence). The CDR3 spans 16 residues. Between the trimmed V and J ends, which lost 1 base and 4 bases, there was a span of 13 bases.

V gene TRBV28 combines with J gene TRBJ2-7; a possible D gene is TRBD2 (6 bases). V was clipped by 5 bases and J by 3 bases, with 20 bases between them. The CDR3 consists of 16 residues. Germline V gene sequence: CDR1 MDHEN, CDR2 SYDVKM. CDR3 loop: CASSPPTSGSYYEQYF. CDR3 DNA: TGTGCCAGCAGTCCCCCTACCAGCGGGTCCTACTACGAGCAGTACTTC.

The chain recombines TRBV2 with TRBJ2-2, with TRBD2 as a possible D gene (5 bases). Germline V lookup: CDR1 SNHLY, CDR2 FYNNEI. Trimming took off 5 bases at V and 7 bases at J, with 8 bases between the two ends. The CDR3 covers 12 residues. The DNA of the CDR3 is TGTGCCAGCAGTCCAGGACTCGGGGAGCTGTTTTTT. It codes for CASSPGLGELFF.

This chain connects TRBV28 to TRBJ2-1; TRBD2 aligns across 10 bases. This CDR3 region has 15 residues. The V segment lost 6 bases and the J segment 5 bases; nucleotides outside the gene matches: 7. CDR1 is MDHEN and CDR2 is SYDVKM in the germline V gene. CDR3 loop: CASSRLAGGDNEQFF. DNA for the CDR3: TGTGCCAGCAGCCGACTAGCGGGCGGTGACAATGAGCAGTTCTTC. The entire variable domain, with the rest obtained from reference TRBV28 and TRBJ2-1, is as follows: DVKVTQSSRYLVKRTGEKVFLECVQDMDHENMFWYRQDPGLGLRLIYFSYDVKMKEKGDIPEGYSVSREKKERFSLILESASTNQTSMYLCASSRLAGGDNEQFFGPGTRLTVL.

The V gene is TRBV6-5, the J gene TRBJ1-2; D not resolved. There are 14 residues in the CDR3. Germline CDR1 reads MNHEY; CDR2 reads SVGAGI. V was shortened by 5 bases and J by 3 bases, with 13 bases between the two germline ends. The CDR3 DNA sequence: TGTGCCAGCAGTGTTGAAGAACAGTACTATGGCTACACCTTC. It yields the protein CASSVEEQYYGYTF.

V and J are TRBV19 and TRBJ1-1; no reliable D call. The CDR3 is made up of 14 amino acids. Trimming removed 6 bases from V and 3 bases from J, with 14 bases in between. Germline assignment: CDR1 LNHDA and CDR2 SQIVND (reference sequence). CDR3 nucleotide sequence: TGTGCCAGTAGGGATCGACCGGCGGACACTGAAGCTTTCTTT. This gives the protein CASRDRPADTEAFF.